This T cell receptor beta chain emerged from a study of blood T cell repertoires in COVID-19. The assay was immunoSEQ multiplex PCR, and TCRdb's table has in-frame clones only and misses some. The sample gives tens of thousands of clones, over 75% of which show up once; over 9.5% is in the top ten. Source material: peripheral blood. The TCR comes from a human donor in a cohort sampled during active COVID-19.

The CDR3 protein is CASKAGGAGEQYF. The CDR3 DNA is TGTGCCAGCAAGGCAGGGGGAGCGGGCGAGCAGTACTTC. This chain connects TRBV2 to TRBJ2-7; D might be TRBD1 (7 bases). Germline CDR1 SNHLY, CDR2 FYNNEI. This CDR3 comprises 13 residues. Trimming stripped 7 bases from V and 6 bases from J, with 16 bases between.